This T cell receptor (beta chain) was sequenced in a study of identical twins. This CDR3 region has 14 residues. The germline CDR1 and CDR2 sequences are SGHRS and YFSETQ. Whole-study results and caveats: In cord blood, abundant beta clonotypes had fewer insertions; memory showed no trend. The analysis was cross-sectional rather than longitudinal within donors.

Each CDR3 protein is one row after TCRdb ran MiXCR on the 5' RACE reads. In the table there are 400,000 to 550,000 distinct CDR3 sequences, approximately 14% of which are singletons. In regard to this clonotype: Its antigen remains unidentified. The likely explanation is a read error, given a far larger clone one base away.

The sample also formed part of further work on yellow fever vaccine responses in identical twins. That work states: Twins reportedly had a vaccine T cell response that seemed partly convergent, partly personalized.

The TCR was taken from a woman in her late teens or twenties in good health. The sequenced sample was CD4+ T cells sorted from blood. The chain employs TRBV5-1 and TRBJ2-7; D may match TRBD1 or TRBD2 (5 bases each). CDR3 sequence: CASSLEGSSYELYF. The CDR3 DNA is TGCGCCAGCAGCTTGGAGGGGAGCTCCTACGAGCTGTACTTC.